This T cell receptor (beta chain) was sequenced during a study of blood T cells in healthy people across ages (dated by TCRdb to the mid-2010s). About the full investigation: In model experiments, template switching captured about one uniquely barcoded TCR beta cDNA molecule for every two T cells. Four age groups were formed from the donors: young (average approximately 17 years), middle-aged (approximately 39), aged (about 62) and long-lived (approximately 80). To avoid experimental bias, donors of different ages were distributed randomly across sequencing lanes. Using deep sequencing normalized with unique cDNA molecular identifiers, the study measured how TCR beta repertoire diversity changes with age. Two additional independent replicas of 1 million unique cDNA reads from the same blood draw were analyzed for two donors (one aged 18 to 29 and one aged 80 or older).

Turning to this clonotype: What antigen it recognizes has not been identified. Base qualities are not provided; no much larger clone lies one nucleotide away.

The library was made by 5' RACE. TCRdb lists the instrument as Illumina HiSeq 2500. A second PCR of about 7 to 12 cycles was run with a J-beta primer mix and a sample-barcoded 5' primer. A unique molecular identifier was introduced onto each TCR beta cDNA molecule by a template-switch 5' adaptor carrying 12 random nucleotides. Each sample yielded at least 2.5 million CDR3-containing paired-end reads. All of the RNA was converted into first-strand cDNA using the Mint cDNA synthesis kit, with a TRBC-specific oligonucleotide serving as the primer. Following uracil-DNA glycosylase treatment, all cDNA underwent a first 18-cycle PCR with the universal primers M1SS and BC2_uni_R. As for the original processing: For normalization, 1 million high-quality reads, each with a distinct molecular identifier, were randomly selected from each sample. Reads with shared molecular identifiers were discarded instead of being binned into consensus sequences. CDR3 identification, clonotype clustering and error correction used MiTCR with a Q25 quality threshold and the strictest error-elimination algorithm. A nonparametric unseen species model using Euler transformation provided a lower-bound estimate of total TCR beta diversity. TCRdb reanalyzed the raw reads on its own, using fastp at Q25 for trimming and MiXCR for clone calling, and kept in-frame beta chains. Rows are unified per CDR3 protein, each entry keeping the most common DNA and genes. What appears here as the V and J calls and clone size reflects TCRdb's work, not the paper's. For this sample there are about 650,000 distinct CDR3 sequences; around 50% appear just once. The ten largest account for roughly 13% of the sample.

Systemically healthy Caucasian individuals from Russia, 39 in total and aged 6 to 90 years, were included as donors. Ten milliliters of peripheral blood were collected from each donor into EDTA-treated Vacutainer tubes. Ficoll-Paque density-gradient centrifugation was used to isolate PBMCs, with at least 6.5 million per sample. Total RNA, at least 5 micrograms per sample, was extracted from PBMCs with Trizol reagent. For every donor, an aliquot of PBMCs went through flow cytometry to measure the percentages of naive CD45RAhigh/CD27high T cells. General study outcomes and caveats: Because the CMV infection status of the donors was unknown, age-related changes in expanded clonotypes may potentially have been confounded. As age increased, observed TCR beta diversity per million T cells dropped in a roughly linear way, and a significant reduction was already evident by age about 36. Bulk unsorted PBMC profiling prevented conclusive comparison of naive and antigen-experienced compartments. A strong correlation was found between observed TCR beta diversity and the percentage of naive T cells measured by flow cytometry. Compared with the aged group, the long-lived group had more naive CD4+ T cells, fewer expanded clones and increased TCR diversity, a pattern suggesting age selection. Estimates of total diversity based on one million sequenced T cells were considered lower bounds and underestimates.

The CDR3 goes from the cysteine to the phenylalanine over 15 residues. The CDR3 DNA has 45 bases and is translated from base 1. V gives up 3 bases and J gives up 1 base, and the segment between their germline ends measures 9 bases. CDR1 and CDR2 were assigned from the germline V gene (reference sequence) as SEHNR and FQNEAQ. This receptor was obtained from a woman of 80 years or more in good health. The V and J segments used are TRBV7-9 and TRBJ2-2; the D gene is possibly TRBD1, with 6 bases matching. The source material was blood. CDR3 region: CASSFSDRNTGELFF. The DNA sequence reads TGTGCCAGCAGCTTCTCGGACAGGAACACCGGGGAGCTGTTTTTT.